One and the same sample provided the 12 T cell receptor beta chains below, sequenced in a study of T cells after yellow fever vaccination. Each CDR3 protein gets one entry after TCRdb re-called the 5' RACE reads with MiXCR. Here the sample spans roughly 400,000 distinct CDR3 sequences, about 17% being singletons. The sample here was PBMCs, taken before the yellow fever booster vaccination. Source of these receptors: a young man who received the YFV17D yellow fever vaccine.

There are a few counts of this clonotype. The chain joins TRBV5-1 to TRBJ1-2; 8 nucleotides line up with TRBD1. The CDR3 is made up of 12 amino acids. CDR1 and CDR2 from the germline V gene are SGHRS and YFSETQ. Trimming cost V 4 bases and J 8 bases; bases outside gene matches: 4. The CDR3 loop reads CASSADRVGYTF. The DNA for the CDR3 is TGCGCCAGCAGCGCGGACAGGGTCGGCTACACCTTC. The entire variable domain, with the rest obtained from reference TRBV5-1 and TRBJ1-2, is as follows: KAGVTQTPRYLIKTRGQQVTLSCSPISGHRSVSWYQQTPGQGLQFLFEYFSETQRNKGNFPGRFSGRQFSNSRSEMNVSTLELGDSALYLCASSADRVGYTFGSGTRLTVV.

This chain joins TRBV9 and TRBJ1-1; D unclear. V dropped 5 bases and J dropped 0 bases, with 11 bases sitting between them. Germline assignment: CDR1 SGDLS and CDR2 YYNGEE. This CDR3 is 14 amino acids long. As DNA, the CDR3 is TGTGCCAGCAGTCCCCAGACATTGAACACTGAAGCTTTCTTT. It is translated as CASSPQTLNTEAFF. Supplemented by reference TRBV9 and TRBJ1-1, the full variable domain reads DSGVTQTPKHLITATGQRVTLRCSPRSGDLSVYWYQQSLDQGLQFLIQYYNGEERAKGNILERFSAQQFPDLHSELNLSSLELGDSALYFCASSPQTLNTEAFFGQGTRLTVV.

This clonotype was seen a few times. The CDR3 is CASSLTRRQSTDTQYF. Written as DNA, the CDR3 is TGTGCCAGCAGCTTAACGCGGCGGCAGAGCACAGATACGCAGTATTTT. The chain employs TRBV7-9 and TRBJ2-3; no clear D gene. The germline V gene has CDR1 SEHNR and CDR2 FQNEAQ (reference sequence). The V and J ends lost 2 bases and 0 bases respectively, with 12 bases between them. The length of the CDR3 is 16 residues.

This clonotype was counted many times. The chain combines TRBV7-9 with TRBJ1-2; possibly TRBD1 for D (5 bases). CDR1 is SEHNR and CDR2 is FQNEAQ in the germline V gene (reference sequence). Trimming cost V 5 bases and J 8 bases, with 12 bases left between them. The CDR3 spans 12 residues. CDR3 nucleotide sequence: TGTGCCAGCAGCCCAGGACAATCCGGCTACACCTTC. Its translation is CASSPGQSGYTF.

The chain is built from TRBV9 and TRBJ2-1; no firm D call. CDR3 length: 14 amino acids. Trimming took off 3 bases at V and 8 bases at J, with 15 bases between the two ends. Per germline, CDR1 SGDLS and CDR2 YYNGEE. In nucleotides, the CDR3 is TGTGCCAGCAGCGCCACCCCTGGGGAATATGAGCAGTTCTTC. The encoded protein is CASSATPGEYEQFF.

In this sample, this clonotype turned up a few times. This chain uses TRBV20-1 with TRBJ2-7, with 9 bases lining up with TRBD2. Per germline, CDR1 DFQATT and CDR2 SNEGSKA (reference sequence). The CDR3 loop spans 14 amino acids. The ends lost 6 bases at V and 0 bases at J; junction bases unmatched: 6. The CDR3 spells CSANRLAASYEQYF. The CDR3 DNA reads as TGCAGTGCGAACAGACTAGCGGCCTCCTACGAGCAGTACTTC.

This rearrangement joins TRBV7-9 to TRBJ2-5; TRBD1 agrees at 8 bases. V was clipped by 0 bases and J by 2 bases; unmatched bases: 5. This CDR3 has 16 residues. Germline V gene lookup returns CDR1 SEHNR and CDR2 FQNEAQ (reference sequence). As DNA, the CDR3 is TGTGCCAGCAGCTTAGCAGCCAGGGGGCGGCAAGAGACCCAGTACTTC. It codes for CASSLAARGRQETQYF.

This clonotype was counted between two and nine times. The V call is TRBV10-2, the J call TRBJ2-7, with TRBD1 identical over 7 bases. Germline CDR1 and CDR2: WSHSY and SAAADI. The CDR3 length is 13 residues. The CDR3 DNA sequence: TGCGCCAGCAGGAACGTGACAGGGCGGCCCCTAACCGTC. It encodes CASRNVTGRPLTV.

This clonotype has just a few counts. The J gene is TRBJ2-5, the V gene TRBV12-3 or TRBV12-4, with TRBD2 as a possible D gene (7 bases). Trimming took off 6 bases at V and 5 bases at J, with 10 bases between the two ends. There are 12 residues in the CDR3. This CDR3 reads CASRRGGETQYF. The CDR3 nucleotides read TGTGCCAGCAGGAGGGGGGGGGAGACCCAGTACTTC.

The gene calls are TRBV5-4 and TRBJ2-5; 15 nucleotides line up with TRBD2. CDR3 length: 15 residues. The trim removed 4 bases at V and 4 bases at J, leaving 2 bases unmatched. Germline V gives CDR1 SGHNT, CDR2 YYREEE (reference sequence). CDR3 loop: CASSGLAGGRETQYF. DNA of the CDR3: TGTGCCAGCAGCGGACTAGCGGGGGGGCGAGAGACCCAGTACTTC.

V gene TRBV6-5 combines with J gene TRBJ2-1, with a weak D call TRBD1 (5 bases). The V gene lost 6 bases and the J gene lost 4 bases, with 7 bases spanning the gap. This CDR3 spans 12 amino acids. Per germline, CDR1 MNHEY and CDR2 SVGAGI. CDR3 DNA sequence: TGTGCCAGCAGATCAGGGTACAATGAGCAGTTCTTC. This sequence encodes CASRSGYNEQFF.

CDR3 nucleotides: TGTGCCAGCAGACGCATCAGGGGGCACGGCTACACCTTC. Encoded protein: CASRRIRGHGYTF. V is TRBV11-2 and J is TRBJ1-2; TRBD1 matches 8 bases. This CDR3 region has 13 residues. Germline V lookup: CDR1 SGHAT, CDR2 FQNNGV. The V segment lost 6 bases and the J segment 8 bases; nucleotides outside the gene matches: 8.